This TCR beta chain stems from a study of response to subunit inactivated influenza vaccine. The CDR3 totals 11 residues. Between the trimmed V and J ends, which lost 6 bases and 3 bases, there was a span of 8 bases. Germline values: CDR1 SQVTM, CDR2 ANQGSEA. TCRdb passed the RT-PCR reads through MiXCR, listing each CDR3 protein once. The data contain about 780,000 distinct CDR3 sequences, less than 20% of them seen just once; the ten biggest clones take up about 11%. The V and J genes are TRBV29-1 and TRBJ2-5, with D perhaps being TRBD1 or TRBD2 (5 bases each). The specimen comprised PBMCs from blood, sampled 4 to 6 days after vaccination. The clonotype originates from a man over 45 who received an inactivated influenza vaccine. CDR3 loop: CSVGPKETQYF. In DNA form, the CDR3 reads TGCAGCGTGGGACCCAAAGAGACCCAGTACTTC. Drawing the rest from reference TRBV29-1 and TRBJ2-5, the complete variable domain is SAVISQKPSRDICQRGTSLTIQCQVDSQVTMMFWYRQQPGQSLTLIATANQGSEATYESGFVIDKFPISRPNLTFSTLTVSNMSPEDSSIYLCSVGPKETQYFGPGTRLLVL.